These T cell receptor beta chains were read from a single sample in a study of identical twins. One entry per CDR3 protein results from TCRdb running MiXCR on the 5' RACE reads. The repertoire holds some 900,000 distinct CDR3 sequences, with roughly 12% as singletons. These data also featured in a second study, about yellow fever vaccine responses in identical twins.

The sequencing input was PBMCs. The receptors come from a woman under 30 in good health. CDR3s include the opening cysteine and the closing phenylalanine or tryptophan. Fields, in order: D gene, V gene, J gene, clone size, CDR3 protein, CDR3 DNA. The D gene is left open where the match is weak. For some rows the clone size is stated as once, few or many, or as a class when expanded; others skip it.

TRBD1,TRBV5-8,TRBJ1-2,.,CAIGPGQGIYGYTF,TGTGCCATCGGCCCGGGACAGGGAATCTATGGCTACACCTTC
.,TRBV12-3/TRBV12-4,TRBJ1-6,few,CASRGARGNSPLHF,TGTGCCAGCAGGGGGGCCAGGGGAAATTCACCCCTCCACTTT
TRBD2,TRBV7-2,TRBJ2-1,few,CAIHRTSGRGGEQFF,TGTGCCATCCATAGGACTAGCGGGCGAGGGGGTGAGCAGTTCTTC
.,TRBV12-3/TRBV12-4,TRBJ2-6,.,CASSFVWVGSGANVLTF,TGTGCCAGCAGTTTTGTTTGGGTTGGGTCTGGGGCCAACGTCCTGACTTTC
TRBD2,TRBV12-3/TRBV12-4,TRBJ2-2,many,CASTSDQDTGELFF,TGTGCCAGTACTAGCGACCAGGACACCGGGGAGCTGTTTTTT
.,TRBV10-2,TRBJ2-1,.,CASSESSSFGEQFF,TGCGCCAGCAGTGAGTCGTCTAGCTTCGGTGAGCAGTTCTTC
.,TRBV24-1,TRBJ2-3,few,CATSDPRWDELGDTQYF,TGTGCCACCAGTGATCCAAGATGGGACGAACTAGGGGATACGCAGTATTTT
.,TRBV7-9,TRBJ2-2,many,CASTDSTGELFF,TGTGCCAGCACCGACAGCACCGGGGAGCTGTTTTTT
.,TRBV20-1,TRBJ2-3,many,CSARGGGSTDTQYF,TGCAGTGCTAGGGGGGGGGGCAGCACAGATACGCAGTATTTT
.,TRBV6-1,TRBJ2-2,few,CASMMGAANTGELFF,TGTGCCAGCATGATGGGGGCCGCGAACACCGGGGAGCTGTTTTTT
TRBD1,TRBV25-1,TRBJ2-1,.,CASSKSREDRGIWGSYNEQFF,TGTGCCAGCAGTAAATCCCGTGAGGACAGGGGAATATGGGGGTCCTACAATGAGCAGTTCTTC
.,TRBV20-1,TRBJ2-1,.,CSARDTGRSSYNEQFF,TGCAGTGCTAGGGATACAGGGAGAAGCTCCTACAATGAGCAGTTCTTC
.,TRBV12-3/TRBV12-4,TRBJ1-3,many,CASSLHREGNTIYF,TGTGCCAGCAGTTTACACAGGGAGGGAAACACCATATATTTT
.,TRBV12-3/TRBV12-4,TRBJ2-1,few,CASSKDLQPYNEQFF,TGTGCCAGCAGTAAGGACTTACAACCATACAATGAGCAGTTCTTC
TRBD2,TRBV28,TRBJ2-4,few,CASSSGANAKNIQYF,TGTGCCAGCAGTAGCGGGGCAAATGCCAAAAACATTCAGTACTTC
.,TRBV10-3,TRBJ1-5,few,CAHGEAGTNQPQHF,TGTGCCCACGGGGAGGCAGGTACCAATCAGCCCCAGCATTTT